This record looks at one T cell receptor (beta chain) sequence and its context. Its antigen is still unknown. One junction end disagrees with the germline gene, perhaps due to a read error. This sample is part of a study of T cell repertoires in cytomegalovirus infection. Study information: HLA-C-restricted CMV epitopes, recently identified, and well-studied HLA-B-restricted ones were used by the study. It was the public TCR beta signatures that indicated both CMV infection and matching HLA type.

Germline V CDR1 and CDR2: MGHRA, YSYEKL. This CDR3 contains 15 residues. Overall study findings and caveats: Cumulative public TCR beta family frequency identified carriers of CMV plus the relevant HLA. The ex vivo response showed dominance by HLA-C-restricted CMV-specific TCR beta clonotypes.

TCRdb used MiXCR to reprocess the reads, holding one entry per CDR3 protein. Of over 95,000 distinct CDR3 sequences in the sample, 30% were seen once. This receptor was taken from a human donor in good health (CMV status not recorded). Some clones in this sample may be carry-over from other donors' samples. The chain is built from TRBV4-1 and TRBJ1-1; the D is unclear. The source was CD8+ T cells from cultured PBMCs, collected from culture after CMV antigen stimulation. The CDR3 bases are TGTGCCAGCAGCCAATTCGGCGACCTGAACACTGAAGCTTTCTTT. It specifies CASSQFGDLNTEAFF.